Below, 19 T cell receptor beta chains from the same sample are listed, as sequenced in a study of blood T cells in healthy people across ages. Through a sample-barcoded 5' primer and a J-beta primer mix, a second PCR was run for 7 to 11 cycles. TCRdb called the 5' RACE reads again in MiXCR, with one record for every CDR3 protein. The sample holds some 1 million distinct CDR3 sequences, under 55% seen once. The sample consisted of blood. Source of these receptors: a woman between 55 and 75 years old in good health.

With regard to this clonotype: The DNA is left out, because the CDR3 cannot be placed on it with certainty; the CDR3 is given as TCRdb lists it. The chain couples TRBV29-1 to TRBJ1-2; no check of the table's D call, TRBD1, against the DNA was made. The CDR3 totals 11 residues, both ends included. The germline V gene encodes CDR1 SQVTM and CDR2 ANQGSEA. CDR3: CSSPDSYGCTF.

This clonotype turned up a few times. The chain links TRBV20-1 to TRBJ2-1; D unclear. The CDR3 is made up of 14 amino acids. CDR1 DFQATT and CDR2 SNEGSKA come from the germline V gene (reference sequence). Trimming pared 3 bases from V and 4 bases from J, leaving 13 bases between. CDR3: CSASSPYSYNEQFF. DNA of the CDR3: TGCAGTGCTAGTTCGCCCTATTCTTACAATGAGCAGTTCTTC.

Only a few counts were recorded for this clonotype. The chain is built from TRBV29-1 and TRBJ2-7, with 9 positions matching TRBD1. In germline, CDR1 is SQVTM, CDR2 ANQGSEA. The CDR3 is made up of 15 amino acids. With 6 bases clipped from V and 0 bases from J, the junction kept 9 bases outside the gene matches. The CDR3 loop reads CSVRRGTGISYEQYF. The CDR3 region has the DNA TGCAGCGTCCGACGGGGGACAGGGATCTCCTACGAGCAGTACTTC.

This rearrangement joins TRBV5-1 to TRBJ2-1, with D perhaps given as TRBD1 or TRBD2 (6 bases each). This CDR3 comprises 15 residues. In germline, CDR1 is SGHRS, CDR2 YFSETQ. The V end lost 0 bases, the J end lost 5 bases, and 12 bases lay between the germline ends. The CDR3 loop is CASSLVGGRNNEQFF. CDR3 in DNA: TGCGCCAGCAGCTTGGTGGGGGGCAGGAACAATGAGCAGTTCTTC. Full variable domain (missing parts from reference TRBV5-1 and TRBJ2-1): KAGVTQTPRYLIKTRGQQVTLSCSPISGHRSVSWYQQTPGQGLQFLFEYFSETQRNKGNFPGRFSGRQFSNSRSEMNVSTLELGDSALYLCASSLVGGRNNEQFFGPGTRLTVL.

This clonotype was counted ten times or more. The CDR3: CATGTDSYEQYF. In nucleotides, the CDR3 is TGTGCCACCGGGACGGACTCCTACGAGCAGTACTTC. V and J are TRBV10-3 and TRBJ2-7; D might be TRBD1 or TRBD2, each matching 5 bases. CDR3 length: 12 amino acids. Per the germline V gene, CDR1 is ENHRY and CDR2 is SYGVKD. V was cut by 10 bases and J by 0 bases, with 10 bases left in between.

CDR3 residues: CASSYSPQGGYEQYF. In DNA form, the CDR3 reads TGTGCCAGCAGTTACTCGCCGCAGGGAGGCTACGAGCAGTACTTC. The V call is TRBV6-5, the J call TRBJ2-4, with D perhaps TRBD2 (6 bases). Matching the DNA end better, TRBJ2-7 makes the J call doubtful. CDR3 length: 15 residues. CDR1 is MNHEY, CDR2 SVGAGI, per germline.

The chain employs TRBV29-1 and TRBJ2-1; 11 nucleotides agree with TRBD2. The tail of the sequence fits TRBJ2-7 better, so the J call may be wrong. The CDR3 covers 12 residues. CDR1 is SQVTM, CDR2 ANQGSEA, per germline. Here the CDR3 reads CSGWGLADEQYF. CDR3 coding DNA: TGCAGCGGATGGGGACTAGCGGACGAGCAGTACTTC.

The chain links TRBV12-3 or TRBV12-4 to TRBJ2-1, with unresolved D. Trimming took off 6 bases at V and 5 bases at J, with 14 bases between the two ends. This CDR3 contains 14 residues. The CDR3 DNA is TGTGCCAGCAGCTACCCCAACAACAACAATGAGCAGTTCTTC. Translating it yields CASSYPNNNNEQFF.

The chain is built from TRBV21-1 and TRBJ1-1. TRBV21-1 is classified as a pseudogene. The CDR3 extends over 16 amino acids. CDR3 nucleotide sequence: TGTGCCAGCAGCAAAGCCCCTAGTAAGCTGAACACTGAAGCTTTCTTT. Amino acid sequence: CASSKAPSKLNTEAFF.

The rearrangement uses TRBV12-3 or TRBV12-4 and TRBJ2-3; D not certain. Trimming took 0 bases from V and 6 from J, leaving 7 bases between them. CDR3 length: 13 residues. The CDR3 spells CASSLAVLDTQYF. The DNA of the CDR3 is TGTGCCAGCAGTTTAGCAGTCCTTGATACGCAGTATTTT.

V usage is TRBV3-1 and J usage is TRBJ2-5, with 8 nucleotides matching TRBD2. The CDR3 spans 15 residues. Germline CDR1 reads LGHDT; CDR2 reads YNNKEL (reference sequence). J was trimmed by 11 bases and V by 1 base; bases with no gene match: 12. DNA for the CDR3: TGTGCCAGCAGCCAAGCGGGAGGGCCAAGAGATGAGCAGTACTTC. It is translated as CASSQAGGPRDEQYF.

This chain joins TRBV7-2 and TRBJ2-3, with 12 bases aligning to TRBD2. CDR1 and CDR2 from the germline V gene are SGHTA and FQGNSA. CDR3 length: 14 residues. Germline trimming cut 8 bases from V and 4 bases from J; bases unmatched to any gene: 4. CDR3 nucleotide sequence: TGTGCCAGCGGTCTAGCGGGAGGGTCAGATACGCAGTATTTT. Residues: CASGLAGGSDTQYF. Complete variable domain (other parts from reference TRBV7-2 and TRBJ2-3): GAGVSQSPSNKVTEKGKDVELRCDPISGHTALYWYRQSLGQGLEFLIYFQGNSAPDKSGLPSDRFSAERTGGSVSTLTIQRTQQEDSAVYLCASGLAGGSDTQYFGPGTRLTVL.

The CDR3 protein is CASNTRQSQETQYF. The CDR3 nucleotides read TGTGCCAGCAATACTAGACAGTCCCAAGAGACCCAGTACTTC. The rearrangement uses TRBV28 and TRBJ2-5; D tentatively fits TRBD1 or TRBD2 (5 bases each). Germline V gives CDR1 MDHEN, CDR2 SYDVKM. V gave up 7 bases and J gave up 1 base, with 13 bases separating them. The CDR3 contains 14 residues.

This clonotype was seen a few times. The chain uses TRBV3-1 and TRBJ2-1; a possible D gene is TRBD1 (6 bases). The J call is in doubt because the DNA end fits TRBJ2-7 better. Germline-derived CDR1 and CDR2 are LGHDT and YNNKEL (reference sequence). There are 15 residues in the CDR3. The CDR3, as DNA: TGTGCCAGCAGCCAAGTGGGACAAGGGTACAATGAGCAGTACTTC. Protein sequence: CASSQVGQGYNEQYF.

This chain joins TRBV6-5 and TRBJ1-5; D ambiguous. The germline V gene encodes CDR1 MNHEY and CDR2 SVGAGI. The CDR3 has 13 residues. Trimming cost V 5 bases and J 4 bases, with 9 bases left between them. CDR3 nucleotides: TGTGCCAGCAGTACCCGACGGAATCAGCCCCAGCATTTT. Translating it yields CASSTRRNQPQHF.

The chain combines TRBV20-1 with TRBJ2-1; 10 bases align to TRBD2. The V gene end was trimmed by 2 bases and the J gene end by 6 bases; junction bases not matched to a gene: 4. Germline lookup yields CDR1 DFQATT and CDR2 SNEGSKA (reference sequence). This CDR3 region has 14 residues. CDR3: CSARSSGGFNEQFF. Here the CDR3 DNA reads TGCAGTGCTAGAAGTAGCGGGGGGTTCAATGAGCAGTTCTTC.

The rearrangement links TRBV12-5 to TRBJ1-5; D not resolved. This CDR3 is built from 14 residues. The V end was cut by 4 bases, the J end by 3 bases, with 10 bases between. CDR1 LGHNT and CDR2 FRNRAP come from the germline V gene. CDR3 DNA sequence: TGTGCTAGTGGTTACTCCCCCTCCAATCAGCCCCAGCATTTT. This translates into CASGYSPSNQPQHF.

This chain links TRBV29-1 with TRBJ2-5; TRBD1 might be the D (5 bases). The germline CDR1 and CDR2 sequences are SQVTM and ANQGSEA. V lost 5 bases to trimming and J lost 1 base, with 11 bases between them. The CDR3 length is 13 residues. The CDR3 bases are TGCAGCGTTTTGGTGACAGTCCAAGAGACCCAGTACTTC. This encodes CSVLVTVQETQYF. Filled out from reference TRBV29-1 and TRBJ2-5, the complete variable domain reads SAVISQKPSRDICQRGTSLTIQCQVDSQVTMMFWYRQQPGQSLTLIATANQGSEATYESGFVIDKFPISRPNLTFSTLTVSNMSPEDSSIYLCSVLVTVQETQYFGPGTRLLVL.

This clonotype has only a few counts. The J gene is TRBJ2-1, the V gene TRBV7-9; TRBD1 aligns across 9 bases. CDR3 length: 18 amino acids. V trimming: 4 bases; J trimming: 6 bases; junction bases outside the gene matches: 16. Germline-derived CDR1 and CDR2 are SEHNR and FQNEAQ (reference sequence). As DNA, the CDR3 is TGTGCCAGCAGCTCGAACAGGGCGGGGGACAGGGTGGCCAATGAGCAGTTCTTC. It yields the protein CASSSNRAGDRVANEQFF.